These T cell receptor beta chains were read from a single sample in a study of CD8 T cells in ankylosing spondylitis. MiXCR was run by TCRdb on the 5' RACE reads, yielding one entry per CDR3 protein. This table holds a few hundred thousand distinct CDR3 sequences, around 21% found once. The source material was blood, either unsorted or a sorted T cell fraction (not recorded which). All receptors come from a female donor with ankylosing spondylitis or in good health (not recorded which). Each CDR3 is given with its conserved first and last residue. A D gene is named only where the DNA matches it firmly. Some rows mark clone size as missing; the rest say once, few, many or name a class of expanded clone.

V,D,size,J,CDR3,DNA
TRBV11-2,.,.,TRBJ2-1,CASSVTSSYNEQFF,TGTGCCAGCAGTGTGACGAGCTCCTACAATGAGCAGTTCTTC
TRBV6-1,TRBD1,.,TRBJ2-1,CASFPPDRGGNEQFF,TGTGCCAGCTTTCCCCCGGACAGGGGAGGCAATGAGCAGTTCTTC
TRBV6-5,TRBD1,few,TRBJ1-2,CASSHSLGTGSYGYTF,TGTGCCAGCAGTCACTCCTTAGGGACAGGGAGTTATGGCTACACCTTC
TRBV20-1,.,few,TRBJ2-1,CSADRGGAYNEQFF,TGCAGTGCGGACCGGGGAGGAGCCTACAATGAGCAGTTCTTC
TRBV12-3/TRBV12-4,TRBD1,.,TRBJ1-3,CASSPGQATGLGNIIYF,TGTGCCAGCAGTCCCGGACAGGCGACAGGCCTTGGAAACATCATATATTTT
TRBV25-1,.,.,TRBJ1-1,CASSETTLEYTEAFF,TGTGCCAGCAGTGAAACCACCCTAGAGTACACTGAAGCTTTCTTT
TRBV7-2,.,once,TRBJ2-1,CASSDGIGSYNEQFF,TGTGCCAGCAGCGACGGGATAGGTTCCTACAATGAGCAGTTCTTC
TRBV5-1,TRBD1,few,TRBJ2-2,CASSLPGTGYTGELFF,TGCGCCAGCAGCTTGCCCGGGACAGGGTACACCGGGGAGCTGTTTTTT
TRBV28,.,few,TRBJ1-2,CASYEGSNYGYTF,TGTGCCAGCTATGAGGGGTCGAACTATGGCTACACCTTC
TRBV11-3,TRBD2,.,TRBJ2-1,CASSPQSGRTYNEQFF,TGTGCCAGCAGCCCCCAGAGCGGGAGAACCTACAATGAGCAGTTCTTC
TRBV6-1,.,few,TRBJ2-7,CASRRLQGSYEQYF,TGTGCCAGCAGGCGCCTACAGGGTTCCTACGAGCAGTACTTC
TRBV29-1,.,.,TRBJ2-5,CSVAELETQYF,TGCAGCGTTGCTGAGCTGGAGACCCAGTACTTC
TRBV19,.,.,TRBJ2-3,CASSIGGTPADTQYF,TGTGCCAGCTCTATTGGTGGCACCCCGGCGGATACGCAGTATTTT
TRBV4-3,TRBD1,few,TRBJ1-2,CASSQGTGTGYTF,TGCGCCAGCAGCCAGGGGACAGGGACCGGCTACACCTTC
TRBV7-2,.,few,TRBJ2-1,CASSLTGPLGVFF,TGTGCCAGCAGCTTAACGGGGCCCTTGGGGGTCTTCTTC
TRBV5-1,.,.,TRBJ2-3,CASSAWGGLPDTQYF,TGCGCCAGCAGCGCCTGGGGGGGGCTACCAGATACGCAGTATTTT
TRBV6-5,.,few,TRBJ2-7,CASSYAPEYYEQYF,TGTGCCAGCAGTTATGCCCCAGAATACTACGAGCAGTACTTC
TRBV2,.,.,TRBJ2-2,CASLVRSPGVGELFF,TGTGCCAGCCTCGTCAGGTCCCCCGGGGTCGGGGAGCTGTTTTTT
TRBV12-3/TRBV12-4,.,.,TRBJ1-1,CASSLAQQVVTEAFF,TGTGCCAGCAGTTTAGCGCAACAGGTGGTGACTGAAGCTTTCTTT
TRBV6-1,.,.,TRBJ2-2,CASKEQHRDPTGELFF,TGTGCCAGCAAGGAACAACACAGGGACCCCACCGGGGAGCTGTTTTTT
TRBV6-1,TRBD1,few,TRBJ2-1,CASSRDRGNEQFF,TGTGCCAGCAGCCGGGACAGGGGCAATGAGCAGTTCTTC
TRBV18,.,.,TRBJ2-1,CASSQVARPTYNEQFF,TGTGCCAGCTCACAGGTGGCGCGGCCAACTTACAATGAGCAGTTCTTC
TRBV2,.,few,TRBJ2-1,CASSEARGRSDEQFF,TGTGCCAGCAGTGAAGCGAGGGGCCGGAGCGATGAGCAGTTCTTC
TRBV12-3/TRBV12-4,TRBD1,.,TRBJ1-1,CASRPGQGLPTEAFF,TGTGCCAGCAGACCCGGACAGGGACTCCCCACTGAAGCTTTCTTT
TRBV12-3/TRBV12-4,.,.,TRBJ1-1,CASSLYNRNTEAFF,TGTGCCAGCAGTTTGTACAATCGGAACACTGAAGCTTTCTTT
TRBV27,TRBD1,few,TRBJ2-1,CASRAQGASYNEQFF,TGTGCCAGCAGGGCACAGGGGGCTTCCTACAATGAGCAGTTCTTC
TRBV29-1,.,few,TRBJ2-6,CSVQNPGRRSGANVLTF,TGCAGCGTCCAAAACCCGGGACGCCGCTCTGGGGCCAACGTCCTGACTTTC
TRBV7-2,.,few,TRBJ2-1,CASSLGPGTVNEQFF,TGTGCCAGCAGCTTAGGACCCGGGACGGTCAATGAGCAGTTCTTC
TRBV4-3,TRBD2,.,TRBJ2-2,CASSQVSGSLNTGELFF,TGCGCCAGCAGCCAAGTTAGCGGGAGCTTGAACACCGGGGAGCTGTTTTTT